This T cell receptor (beta chain) stems from a study of blood T cell repertoires in COVID-19. On the study more broadly: Donors in the United States, Italy and Spain gave samples during acute or convalescent COVID-19. PBMCs, B-cell-depleted T cells, or T cells were the source of the cDNA or gDNA that made up the material.

Original methodology: Reference gene primer amplification gave estimated nucleated cell counts. Sequenced by immunoSEQ multiplex PCR; TCRdb stores in-frame clones only, minus some. V, J and clone size derive from that table, while D and trimming were established from the DNA sequence. Of 90,000 to 100,000 clones in the sample, roughly 88% are singletons; the top ten hold around 12%. CDR3 length: 15 residues. V shed 5 bases and J 5 bases; nucleotides not matched to a gene: 12. Germline V gene lookup returns CDR1 SGHTA and CDR2 FQGTGA. This clone was recorded a few times. Sequencing was performed on peripheral blood. The J gene is TRBJ2-7, the V gene TRBV7-3, with TRBD2 identical over 7 bases. The receptor was derived from a human donor in a cohort sampled during active COVID-19. The CDR3 DNA sequence: TGTGCCAGCAGCCTAAGGGACGCGGGAGTCCACGAGCAGTACTTC. Protein: CASSLRDAGVHEQYF.